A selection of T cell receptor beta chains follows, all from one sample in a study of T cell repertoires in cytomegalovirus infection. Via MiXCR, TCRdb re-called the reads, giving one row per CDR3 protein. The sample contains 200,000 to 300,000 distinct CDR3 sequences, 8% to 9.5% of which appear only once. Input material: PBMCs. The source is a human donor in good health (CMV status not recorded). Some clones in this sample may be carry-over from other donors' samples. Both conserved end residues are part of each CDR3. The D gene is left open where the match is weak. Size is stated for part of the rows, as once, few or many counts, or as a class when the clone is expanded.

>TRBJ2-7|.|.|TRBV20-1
CSAGYGGTQTYEQYF
TGCAGTGCTGGATATGGTGGGACGCAGACCTACGAGCAGTACTTC
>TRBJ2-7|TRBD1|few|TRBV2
CARGVAGGSNEQYF
TGTGCCAGAGGCGTGGCAGGGGGTAGCAACGAGCAGTACTTC
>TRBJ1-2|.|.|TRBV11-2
CASSPLGQPRDGYTF
TGTGCCAGCAGCCCTTTAGGTCAGCCAAGAGATGGCTACACCTTC
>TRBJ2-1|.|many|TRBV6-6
CASSYLATGNEQFF
TGTGCCAGCAGTTACTTGGCAACGGGCAATGAGCAGTTCTTC
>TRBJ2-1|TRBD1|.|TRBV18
CASSPPGFPGGRYNEQFF
TGTGCCAGCTCACCACCGGGTTTCCCAGGGGGAAGATACAATGAGCAGTTCTTC
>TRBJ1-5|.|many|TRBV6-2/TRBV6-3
CASSYSPDSNQPQHF
TGTGCCAGCAGTTACTCGCCGGATAGCAATCAGCCCCAGCATTTT
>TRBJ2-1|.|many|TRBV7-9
CASTQPEDEQFF
TGTGCCAGCACCCAGCCGGAGGATGAGCAGTTCTTC
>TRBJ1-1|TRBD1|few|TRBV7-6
CASSRQGARTEAFF
TGTGCCAGCAGCCGACAGGGGGCGAGGACTGAAGCTTTCTTT
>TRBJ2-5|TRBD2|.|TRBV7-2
CASSLGGAGGVQETQYF
TGTGCCAGCAGCTTAGGGGGAGCGGGGGGGGTACAAGAGACCCAGTACTTC
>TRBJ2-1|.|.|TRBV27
CASSSAGGYNEQFF
TGTGCCAGCAGTAGCGCTGGGGGTTACAATGAGCAGTTCTTC
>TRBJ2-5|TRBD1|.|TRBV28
CASSSPSTGKETQYF
TGTGCCAGCAGTTCCCCATCGACAGGGAAAGAGACCCAGTACTTC
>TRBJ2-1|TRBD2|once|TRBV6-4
CASSPRGLAGNEQFF
TGTGCCAGCAGTCCCCGGGGACTAGCGGGGAATGAGCAGTTCTTC
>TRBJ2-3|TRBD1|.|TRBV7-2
CASSSRGRGRGDTQYF
TGTGCCAGCAGCTCCCGGGGCAGGGGGCGAGGAGATACGCAGTATTTT
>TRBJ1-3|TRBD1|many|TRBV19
CASRQGAGNTIYF
TGTGCCAGCAGACAGGGTGCGGGAAACACCATATATTTT
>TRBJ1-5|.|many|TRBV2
CASRTGSSNQPQHF
TGTGCCAGCAGAACCGGGAGTAGCAATCAGCCCCAGCATTTT
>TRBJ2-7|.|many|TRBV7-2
CASSFIYEQYF
TGTGCCAGCAGCTTTATCTACGAGCAGTACTTC
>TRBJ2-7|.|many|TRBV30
CAWSYGPGEQYF
TGTGCCTGGAGCTACGGTCCGGGCGAGCAGTACTTC
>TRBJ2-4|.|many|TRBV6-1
CASSPQAGLKNIQYF
TGTGCCAGCAGTCCCCAGGCGGGCCTCAAAAACATTCAGTACTTC
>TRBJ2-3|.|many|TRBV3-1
CASSPLSSGSTDTQYF
TGTGCCAGCAGCCCCCTCTCGTCGGGAAGCACAGATACGCAGTATTTT
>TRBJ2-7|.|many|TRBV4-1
CASSQPEGRLEQYF
TGCGCCAGCAGCCAGCCAGAAGGACGCCTCGAGCAGTACTTC
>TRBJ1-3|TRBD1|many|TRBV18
CASSTGQQNGNTIYF
TGTGCCAGCTCAACGGGACAGCAGAATGGAAACACCATATATTTT
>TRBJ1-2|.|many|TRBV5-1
CASSPDLRGYTF
TGCGCCAGCAGCCCAGATCTCCGTGGCTACACCTTC
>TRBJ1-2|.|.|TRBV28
CASSTRTEYGYTF
TGTGCCAGCTCGACCAGGACGGAGTATGGCTACACCTTC
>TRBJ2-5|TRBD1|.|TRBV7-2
CASSLRQGTGGETQYF
TGTGCCAGCAGCCTCAGACAGGGAACGGGTGGAGAGACCCAGTACTTC
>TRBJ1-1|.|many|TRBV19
CASSIGAGRMNTEAFF
TGTGCCAGTAGTATTGGGGCAGGGAGGATGAACACTGAAGCTTTCTTT
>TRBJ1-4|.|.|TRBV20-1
CSASREIEKLFF
TGCAGTGCTAGCCGGGAGATCGAAAAACTGTTTTTT
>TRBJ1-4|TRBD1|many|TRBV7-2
CASSSRGTNEKLFF
TGTGCCAGCAGCAGCAGGGGGACTAATGAAAAACTGTTTTTT
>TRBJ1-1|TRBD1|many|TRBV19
CASGTGPNTEAFF
TGTGCCAGTGGGACAGGGCCGAACACTGAAGCTTTCTTT
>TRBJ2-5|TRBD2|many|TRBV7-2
CASSTGTSAKETQYF
TGTGCCAGCAGCACCGGGACTAGCGCCAAAGAGACCCAGTACTTC
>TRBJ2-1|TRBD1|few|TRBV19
CASSSGGGRYRGNEQFF
TGTGCCAGTAGTTCAGGGGGAGGACGCTACAGGGGGAATGAGCAGTTCTTC
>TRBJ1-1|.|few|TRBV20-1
CSAREAANTEAFF
TGCAGTGCTAGAGAGGCAGCGAACACTGAAGCTTTCTTT
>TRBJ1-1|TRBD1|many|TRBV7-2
CASSSTGGRTEAFF
TGTGCCAGCAGCTCCACAGGGGGACGGACTGAAGCTTTCTTT
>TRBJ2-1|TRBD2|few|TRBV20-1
CSARGGGGSYNEQFF
TGCAGTGCTAGAGGGGGGGGGGGATCTTACAATGAGCAGTTCTTC
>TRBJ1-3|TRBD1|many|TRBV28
CASSLTLTGGSSGNTIYF
TGTGCCAGCAGTTTAACTCTGACAGGGGGAAGCTCTGGAAACACCATATATTTT
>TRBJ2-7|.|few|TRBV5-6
CASRRSDEQYF
TGTGCCAGCAGACGCTCGGACGAGCAGTACTTC
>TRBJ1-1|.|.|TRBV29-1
CSADTYGRSEAFF
TGCAGCGCTGACACATACGGTCGATCTGAAGCTTTCTTT
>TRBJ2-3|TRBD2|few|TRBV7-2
CASSSGGGRPLGEYF
TGTGCCAGCAGCTCGGGTGGCGGGAGGCCCTTGGGCGAGTATTTT
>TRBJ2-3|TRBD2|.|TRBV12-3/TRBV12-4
CASRRGLAGEDTQYF
TGTGCCAGCAGGAGGGGACTAGCGGGAGAGGATACGCAGTATTTT
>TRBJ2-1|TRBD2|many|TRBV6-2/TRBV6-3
CASSYPASGYPWEQFF
TGTGCCAGCAGTTACCCCGCTAGCGGGTACCCTTGGGAGCAGTTCTTC
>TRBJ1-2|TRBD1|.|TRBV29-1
CSATPRDRDYGYTF
TGCAGCGCCACCCCCCGGGACAGAGACTATGGCTACACCTTC
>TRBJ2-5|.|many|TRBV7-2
CASSSGGNQETQYF
TGTGCCAGCAGCTCCGGTGGGAACCAAGAGACCCAGTACTTC
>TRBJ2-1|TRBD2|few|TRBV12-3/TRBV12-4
CASSLGAGAIAYNEQFF
TGTGCCAGCAGTTTAGGAGCGGGGGCCATTGCCTACAATGAGCAGTTCTTC
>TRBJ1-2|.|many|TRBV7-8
CASSLGHSNYGYTF
TGTGCCAGCAGCCTAGGACATTCTAACTATGGCTACACCTTC
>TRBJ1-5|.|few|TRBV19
CASIEQGGQPQHF
TGTGCCAGTATCGAACAGGGTGGTCAGCCCCAGCATTTT
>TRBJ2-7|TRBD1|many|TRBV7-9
CASSSGTGAAYEQYF
TGTGCCAGCAGCTCAGGGACAGGCGCCGCCTACGAGCAGTACTTC